The 27 T cell receptor beta chains given below trace back to one sample, sequenced in a study of blood T cell repertoires in COVID-19. TCRdb's copy holds only in-frame clones and misses some; the assay was immunoSEQ multiplex PCR. The sample includes about 91,000 clones, about 76% of them seen just once. The sequencing input was peripheral blood. The receptors stem from a woman of 80 years or more with acute or convalescent COVID-19.

The chain couples TRBV5-1 to TRBJ2-1; the D gene is possibly TRBD2 (5 bases). Trimming left V 7 bases short and J 2 bases short, with 13 bases between. Germline V gene lookup returns CDR1 SGHRS and CDR2 YFSETQ. This CDR3 comprises 14 residues. CDR3 amino acids: CASCEGFPYNEQFF. The CDR3 DNA sequence: TGCGCCAGCTGTGAGGGTTTTCCCTACAATGAGCAGTTCTTC. Supplemented by reference TRBV5-1 and TRBJ2-1, the full variable domain reads KAGVTQTPRYLIKTRGQQVTLSCSPISGHRSVSWYQQTPGQGLQFLFEYFSETQRNKGNFPGRFSGRQFSNSRSEMNVSTLELGDSALYLCASCEGFPYNEQFFGPGTRLTVL.

The chain couples TRBV6-5 to TRBJ1-1, with D unclear. The germline V and J ends were trimmed by 0 bases and 3 bases, with 11 bases remaining between them. Germline V gene sequence: CDR1 MNHEY, CDR2 SVGAGI. CDR3 length: 15 residues. CDR3 protein: CASSYSIGRDTEAFF. The CDR3 region has the DNA TGTGCCAGCAGTTACTCAATAGGGCGGGACACTGAAGCTTTCTTT.

The chain recombines TRBV18 with TRBJ2-5; tentative D call: TRBD1 (5 bases). Trimming took off 2 bases at V and 5 bases at J, with 15 bases between the two ends. Per the germline V gene, CDR1 is KGHSH and CDR2 is LQKENI. The CDR3 loop spans 15 amino acids. CDR3 in amino acids: CASSPAPGNGETQYF. CDR3 DNA: TGTGCCAGCTCACCAGCTCCAGGGAACGGTGAGACCCAGTACTTC.

The J gene is TRBJ2-1, the V gene TRBV29-1; 9 bases line up with TRBD2. J lost 9 bases, V lost 6 bases, and 12 bases had no gene match. This CDR3 has 14 residues. Germline lookup yields CDR1 SQVTM and CDR2 ANQGSEA. CDR3: CSVGLAGIAAEQFF. The CDR3 DNA is TGCAGCGTGGGGCTAGCGGGAATTGCGGCTGAGCAGTTCTTC.

The J gene is TRBJ1-2, the V gene TRBV2, with TRBD1 matching 9 bases. Germline V gene data show CDR1 as SNHLY and CDR2 as FYNNEI. The CDR3 loop spans 14 amino acids. V was pared by 5 bases and J by 4 bases, with 5 bases of the junction left unmatched. The CDR3 DNA reads TGTGCCAGCAGTAGGAGGGACAGGGTCTATGGCTACACCTTC. This sequence encodes CASSRRDRVYGYTF.

The V call is TRBV19, the J call TRBJ1-1; D might be TRBD1 (5 bases). With 5 bases removed from V and 4 bases from J, the gap between germline ends came to 17 bases. The germline CDR1 and CDR2 sequences are LNHDA and SQIVND (reference sequence). The CDR3 has 15 amino acids. Here the CDR3 DNA reads TGTGCCAGTAGTGGGGCAGGGTGGGATGGCACTGAAGCTTTCTTT. It specifies CASSGAGWDGTEAFF.

The gene calls are TRBV24-1 and TRBJ1-1; D possibly corresponds to TRBD1 (6 bases). Per germline, CDR1 KGHDR and CDR2 SFDVKD. Trimming cost V 3 bases and J 10 bases, with 14 bases left between them. The CDR3 loop spans 13 amino acids. The CDR3 DNA reads TGTGCCACCAGTGATGCACAGGGTAGATTAGCTTTCTTT. It codes for CATSDAQGRLAFF.

V and J are TRBV19 and TRBJ1-5; D is undetermined. Germline V gene data show CDR1 as LNHDA and CDR2 as SQIVND (reference sequence). The length of the CDR3 is 16 residues. Trimming shortened V by 1 base and J by 0 bases, and 10 bases separated the two germline ends. The CDR3 coding sequence is TGTGCCAGTAGTATAGCGGGGAAACATAGCAATCAGCCCCAGCATTTT. It translates to CASSIAGKHSNQPQHF.

This clone appeared once. This chain links TRBV30 with TRBJ2-1; 8 bases match TRBD2. Germline V lookup: CDR1 GTSNPN, CDR2 SVGIG (reference sequence). Trimming took 3 bases from V and 4 from J; bases not matched to a gene: 11. This CDR3 is 16 amino acids long. CDR3 nucleotide sequence: TGTGCCTGGAGCGGACCGGGACTAGTCCTTTACAATGAGCAGTTCTTC. This encodes CAWSGPGLVLYNEQFF.

V and J are TRBV7-8 and TRBJ1-2; maybe TRBD1 (5 bases). This CDR3 is 16 amino acids long. Germline CDR1 SGHVS, CDR2 FQNEAQ. V lost 2 bases to trimming and J lost 3 bases, with 16 bases between them. CDR3 residues: CASSLTGGAEHYGYTF. The CDR3 region has the DNA TGTGCCAGCAGCTTAACAGGCGGGGCAGAGCACTATGGCTACACCTTC.

This clone was picked up a small number of times. The chain is built from TRBV21-1 and TRBJ1-2. TRBV21-1 is a pseudogene locus. The CDR3 contains 15 residues. CDR3: CASSPRDFSNYGYTF. The CDR3 nucleotides read TGTGCCAGCAGCCCGCGGGACTTCTCTAACTATGGCTACACCTTC.

This chain connects TRBV28 to TRBJ1-5, with a weak D call TRBD1 (6 bases). This CDR3 is built from 14 residues. The germline CDR1 and CDR2 sequences are MDHEN and SYDVKM. The V gene lost 7 bases and the J gene lost 4 bases, with 14 bases spanning the gap. The CDR3 spells CASTPCQGNQPQHF. The CDR3 region has the DNA TGTGCCAGCACCCCTTGCCAGGGGAATCAGCCCCAGCATTTT.

The chain uses TRBV28 and TRBJ1-2, with a weak D call TRBD1 (5 bases). The germline V and J ends were trimmed by 9 bases and 5 bases, with 16 bases remaining between them. Germline V lookup: CDR1 MDHEN, CDR2 SYDVKM. The CDR3 has 13 amino acids. The CDR3, as DNA: TGTGCCAGTCTCACCCCGGGGGGGTATGGCTACACCTTC. Translation: CASLTPGGYGYTF.

The chain couples TRBV6-1 to TRBJ2-7; TRBD1 agrees at 8 bases. This CDR3 has 14 residues. CDR1 is MNHNS, CDR2 SASEGT, per germline. Trimming cost V 3 bases and J 3 bases; bases outside gene matches: 4. The CDR3 loop is CASSDSGGYYEQYF. The CDR3 DNA reads TGTGCCAGCAGTGATTCAGGGGGCTACTACGAGCAGTACTTC.

The gene calls are TRBV5-1 and TRBJ2-3; D possibly corresponds to TRBD2 (7 bases). Trimming left V 3 bases short and J 7 bases short, with 15 bases between. The length of the CDR3 is 14 residues. Germline loops: CDR1 SGHRS, CDR2 YFSETQ. As DNA, the CDR3 is TGCGCCAGCAGCTGGGAGGGGGGCCCGAATACGCAGTATTTT. Amino acids: CASSWEGGPNTQYF.

This chain connects TRBV18 to TRBJ2-1; D gene unclear. Looked up from germline, CDR1 is KGHSH and CDR2 is LQKENI. This CDR3 region has 15 residues. The V and J ends lost 0 bases and 5 bases respectively, with 11 bases between them. CDR3 sequence: CASSPPGPRNNEQFF. The DNA of the CDR3 is TGTGCCAGCTCACCACCGGGTCCTAGAAACAATGAGCAGTTCTTC.

This clone was detected once. The rearrangement uses TRBV5-1 and TRBJ2-1; TRBD1 is a possible D gene (5 bases). Germline V gives CDR1 SGHRS, CDR2 YFSETQ. Trimming stripped 0 bases from V and 0 bases from J, with 10 bases between. The CDR3 covers 16 residues. Here the CDR3 DNA reads TGCGCCAGCAGCTTGGACAGGCAGGGCTCCTACAATGAGCAGTTCTTC. The encoded protein is CASSLDRQGSYNEQFF.

The table lists this clone with a few counts. This may come from a read error, since a much larger clone is one base off. V usage is TRBV13 and J usage is TRBJ1-2, with 7 bases matching TRBD1. The CDR3 totals 13 residues. Unmatched junction bases numbered 4, after V lost 5 bases and J lost 4 bases. CDR1 and CDR2 (germline): PRHDT, FYEKMQ (reference sequence). The CDR3 here is CASSRDSFYGYTF. The CDR3 region has the DNA TGTGCCAGCAGCCGGGACAGCTTCTATGGCTACACCTTC. Combining the CDR3 with reference TRBV13 and TRBJ1-2 gives the whole variable domain AAGVIQSPRHLIKEKRETATLKCYPIPRHDTVYWYQQGPGQDPQFLISFYEKMQSDKGSIPDRFSAQQFSDYHSELNMSSLELGDSALYFCASSRDSFYGYTFGSGTRLTVV.

This clone was recorded many times. The chain is built from TRBV28 and TRBJ1-1, with D uncertain. V lost 4 bases, J lost 6 bases, and 12 bases lay in between. CDR1 is MDHEN, CDR2 SYDVKM, per germline. This CDR3 comprises 13 residues. DNA for the CDR3: TGTGCCAGCAGTTATGGCCTGATGGCTGAAGCTTTCTTT. The encoded protein is CASSYGLMAEAFF.

The chain joins TRBV21-1 to TRBJ2-1; TRBD2 is the table's D call, not checked against the DNA. TRBV21-1 is recorded as a pseudogene. This CDR3 spans 19 amino acids. The CDR3 region has the DNA TGTGCCAGCAGCTCTCAGCGGGGGGTCCACCATATAGCTGGCCATGAGCAGTTCTTC. Its translation is CASSSQRGVHHIAGHEQFF.

This clone was found a few times. V and J are TRBV19 and TRBJ1-5, with D unclear. V was trimmed by 7 bases and J by 4 bases, leaving 11 bases between them. The CDR3 runs 13 residues. Germline values: CDR1 LNHDA, CDR2 SQIVND (reference sequence). CDR3 DNA: TGTGCCAGTAATAGTCACCGGAATCAGCCCCAGCATTTT. Its protein is CASNSHRNQPQHF.

The chain combines TRBV4-3 with TRBJ2-1; perhaps TRBD1 as D (6 bases). Trimming took 2 bases from V and 0 from J, leaving 14 bases between them. The CDR3 is 17 residues long. The germline V gene has CDR1 LGHNA and CDR2 YSLEER. CDR3 nucleotides: TGCGCCAGCAGCCAATTCGCAGGGGCCCGCTCCTACAATGAGCAGTTCTTC. Translated, it gives CASSQFAGARSYNEQFF.

This sequence joins TRBV7-8 and TRBJ2-2, with D perhaps matching TRBD2 (5 bases). Germline V gene data show CDR1 as SGHVS and CDR2 as FQNEAQ. This CDR3 spans 15 amino acids. V lost 1 base and J 5 bases, leaving 11 bases between the germline ends. CDR3 bases: TGTGCCAGCAGCTTAGAACGGGGTGGGACCGGGGAGCTGTTTTTT. Protein product: CASSLERGGTGELFF.

V gene TRBV7-8 combines with J gene TRBJ1-3; the D is unclear. Germline CDR1 reads SGHVS; CDR2 reads FQNEAQ. The CDR3 sequence is 15 residues long. V lost 5 bases to trimming and J lost 0 bases, with 11 bases between them. CDR3 bases: TGTGCCAGCAGCGAGGGTGATTCCTCTGGAAACACCATATATTTT. Protein sequence: CASSEGDSSGNTIYF.

The CDR3 region has the DNA TGCGCCAGCAGAACCGGGACAGGGTTCAACTATGGCTACACCTTC. Its translation is CASRTGTGFNYGYTF. V gene TRBV5-1 combines with J gene TRBJ1-2; 9 bases match TRBD1. The germline V gene has CDR1 SGHRS and CDR2 YFSETQ. Unmatched junction bases numbered 7, after V lost 5 bases and J lost 2 bases. The CDR3 consists of 15 residues.

This chain joins TRBV19 and TRBJ1-4; 10 positions agree with TRBD1. The CDR3 totals 16 residues. Looked up from germline, CDR1 is LNHDA and CDR2 is SQIVND (reference sequence). The V segment lost 8 bases and the J segment 0 bases; nucleotides outside the gene matches: 6. CDR3: CASGDRGYATNEKLFF. CDR3 in DNA: TGTGCCAGTGGGGACAGGGGATATGCAACTAATGAAAAACTGTTTTTT.

The CDR3 protein is CASSPNGGPQETQYF. The CDR3 DNA reads TGTGCCAGCTCACCGAACGGGGGGCCCCAAGAGACCCAGTACTTC. The rearrangement links TRBV18 to TRBJ2-5; tentatively, D is TRBD2 (7 bases). In germline, CDR1 is KGHSH, CDR2 LQKENI. Deletions cut 3 bases from V and 1 base from J, with 12 bases between. This CDR3 is 15 amino acids long. The full variable domain, in which reference TRBV18 and TRBJ2-5 provide the parts outside the CDR3, is NAGVMQNPRHLVRRRGQEARLRCSPMKGHSHVYWYRQLPEEGLKFMVYLQKENIIDESGMPKERFSAEFPKEGPSILRIQQVVRGDSAAYFCASSPNGGPQETQYFGPGTRLLVL.